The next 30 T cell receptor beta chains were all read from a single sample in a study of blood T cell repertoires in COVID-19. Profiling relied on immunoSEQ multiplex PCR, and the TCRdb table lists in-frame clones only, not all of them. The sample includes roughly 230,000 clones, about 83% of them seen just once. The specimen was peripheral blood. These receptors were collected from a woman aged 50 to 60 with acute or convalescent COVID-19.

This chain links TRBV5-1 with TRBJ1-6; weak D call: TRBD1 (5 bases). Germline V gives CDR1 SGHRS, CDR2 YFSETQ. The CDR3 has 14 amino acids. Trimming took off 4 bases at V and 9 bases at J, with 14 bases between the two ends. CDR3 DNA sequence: TGCGCCAGCAGCCGGGCCGGGGGAAGTTCACCCCTCCACTTT. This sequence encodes CASSRAGGSSPLHF. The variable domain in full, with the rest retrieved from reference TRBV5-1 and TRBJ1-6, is KAGVTQTPRYLIKTRGQQVTLSCSPISGHRSVSWYQQTPGQGLQFLFEYFSETQRNKGNFPGRFSGRQFSNSRSEMNVSTLELGDSALYLCASSRAGGSSPLHFGNGTRLTVT.

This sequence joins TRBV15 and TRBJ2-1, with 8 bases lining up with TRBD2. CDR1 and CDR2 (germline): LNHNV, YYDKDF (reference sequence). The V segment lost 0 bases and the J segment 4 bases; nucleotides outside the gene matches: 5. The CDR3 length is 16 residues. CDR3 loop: CATSRESLAGYNEQFF. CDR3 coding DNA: TGTGCCACCAGCAGAGAATCTTTAGCGGGATACAATGAGCAGTTCTTC. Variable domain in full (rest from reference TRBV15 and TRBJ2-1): DAMVIQNPRYQVTQFGKPVTLSCSQTLNHNVMYWYQQKSSQAPKLLFHYYDKDFNNEADTPDNFQSRRPNTSFCFLDIRSPGLGDTAMYLCATSRESLAGYNEQFFGPGTRLTVL.

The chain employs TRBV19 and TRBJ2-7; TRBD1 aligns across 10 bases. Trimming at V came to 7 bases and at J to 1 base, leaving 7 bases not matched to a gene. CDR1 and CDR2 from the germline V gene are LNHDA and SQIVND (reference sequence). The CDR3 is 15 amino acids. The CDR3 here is CASKDGGQGSYEQYF. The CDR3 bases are TGTGCCAGTAAGGATGGGGGACAGGGGTCCTACGAGCAGTACTTC.

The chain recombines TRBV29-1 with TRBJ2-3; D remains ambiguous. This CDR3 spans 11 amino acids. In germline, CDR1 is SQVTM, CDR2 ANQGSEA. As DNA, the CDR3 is TGCAGTGAAAGGTCAGGAGATACGCAGTATTTT. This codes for CSERSGDTQYF.

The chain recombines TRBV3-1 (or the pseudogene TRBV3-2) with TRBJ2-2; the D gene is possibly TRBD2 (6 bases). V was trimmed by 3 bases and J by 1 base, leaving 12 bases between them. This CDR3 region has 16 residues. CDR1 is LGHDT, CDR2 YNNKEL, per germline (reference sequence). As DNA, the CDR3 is TGTGCCAGCAGCCACACGGGACTCCTGAACACCGGGGAGCTGTTTTTT. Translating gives CASSHTGLLNTGELFF.

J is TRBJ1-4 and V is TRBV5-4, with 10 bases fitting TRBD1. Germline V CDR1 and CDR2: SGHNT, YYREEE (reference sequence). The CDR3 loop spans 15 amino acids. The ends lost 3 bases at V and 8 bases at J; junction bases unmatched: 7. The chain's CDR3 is CASSSWTGGREKLFF. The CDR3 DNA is TGTGCCAGCAGCTCTTGGACAGGGGGACGGGAAAAACTGTTTTTT.

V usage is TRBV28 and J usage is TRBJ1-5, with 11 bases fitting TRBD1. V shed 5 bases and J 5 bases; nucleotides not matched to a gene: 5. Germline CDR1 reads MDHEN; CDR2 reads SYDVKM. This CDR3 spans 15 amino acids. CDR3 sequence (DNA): TGTGCCAGCAGTCCTGAGGGACAGGGGGATCAGCCCCAGCATTTT. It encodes CASSPEGQGDQPQHF.

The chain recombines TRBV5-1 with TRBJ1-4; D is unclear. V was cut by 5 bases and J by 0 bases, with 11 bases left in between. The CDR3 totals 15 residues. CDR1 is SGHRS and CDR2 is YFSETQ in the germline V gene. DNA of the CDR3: TGCGCCAGCAGACCCACCGTAGCAACTAATGAAAAACTGTTTTTT. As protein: CASRPTVATNEKLFF.

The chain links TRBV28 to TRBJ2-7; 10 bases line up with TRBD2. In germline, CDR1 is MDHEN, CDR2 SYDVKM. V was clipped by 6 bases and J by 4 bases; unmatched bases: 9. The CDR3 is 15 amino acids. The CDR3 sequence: CASSWSGRASYEQYF. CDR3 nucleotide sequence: TGTGCCAGCAGCTGGAGCGGGAGGGCCTCGTACGAGCAGTACTTC.

The CDR3 coding sequence is TGTGCCAGCAGCCCCGGCCAGACAGGGGGAAGAGAGACCCAGTACTTC. It specifies CASSPGQTGGRETQYF. The chain carries TRBV9 and TRBJ2-5; TRBD1 agrees at 9 bases. Germline CDR1 SGDLS, CDR2 YYNGEE. Trimming cost V 4 bases and J 4 bases; bases outside gene matches: 11. The CDR3 runs 16 residues.

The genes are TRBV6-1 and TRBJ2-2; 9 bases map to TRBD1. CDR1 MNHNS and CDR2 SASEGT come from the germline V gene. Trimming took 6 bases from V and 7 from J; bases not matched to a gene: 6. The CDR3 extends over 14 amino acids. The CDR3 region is CASRRTGEDGELFF. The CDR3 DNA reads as TGTGCCAGCAGGCGGACAGGGGAAGACGGGGAGCTGTTTTTT.

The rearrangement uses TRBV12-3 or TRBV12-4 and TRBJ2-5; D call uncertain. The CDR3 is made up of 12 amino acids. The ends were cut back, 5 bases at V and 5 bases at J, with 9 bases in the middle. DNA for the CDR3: TGTGCCAGCAGTCGCGAGCCGGAGACCCAGTACTTC. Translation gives CASSREPETQYF.

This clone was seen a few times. The CDR3 reads CASTPDSYSSYEQYF. CDR3 sequence (DNA): TGTGCCAGCACCCCAGACAGTTACAGCTCCTACGAGCAGTACTTC. V and J are TRBV7-8 and TRBJ2-7, with D maybe TRBD1 (5 bases). V shed 7 bases and J shed 0 bases, with 16 bases lying between them. Germline V CDR1 and CDR2: SGHVS, FQNEAQ. There are 15 residues in the CDR3. Complete variable domain (other parts from reference TRBV7-8 and TRBJ2-7): GAGVSQSPRYKVAKRGQDVALRCDPISGHVSLFWYQQALGQGPEFLTYFQNEAQLDKSGLPSDRFFAERPEGSVSTLKIQRTQQEDSAVYLCASTPDSYSSYEQYFGPGTRLTVT.

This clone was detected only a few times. The CDR3 sequence: CAWSRDRGLLGQHF. The CDR3 nucleotides read TGTGCCTGGAGCCGGGACAGGGGGCTCTTAGGCCAGCATTTT. The J gene is TRBJ1-5, the V gene TRBV30; TRBD1 aligns across 12 bases. The trim removed 3 bases at V and 12 bases at J, leaving 9 bases unmatched. The CDR3 loop spans 14 amino acids. Germline V CDR1 and CDR2: GTSNPN, SVGIG (reference sequence).

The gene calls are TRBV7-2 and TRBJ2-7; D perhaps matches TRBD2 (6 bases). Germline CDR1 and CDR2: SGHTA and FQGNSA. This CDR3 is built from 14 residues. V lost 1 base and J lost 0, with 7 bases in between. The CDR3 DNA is TGTGCCAGCAGCTTAGGGGGGGTCTCCTACGAGCAGTACTTC. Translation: CASSLGGVSYEQYF.

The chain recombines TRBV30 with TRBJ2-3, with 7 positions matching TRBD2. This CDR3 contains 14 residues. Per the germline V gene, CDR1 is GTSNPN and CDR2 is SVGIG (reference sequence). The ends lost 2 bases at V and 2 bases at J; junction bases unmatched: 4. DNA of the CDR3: TGTGCCTGGAGTCTCGGGGGGAACACAGATACGCAGTATTTT. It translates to CAWSLGGNTDTQYF.

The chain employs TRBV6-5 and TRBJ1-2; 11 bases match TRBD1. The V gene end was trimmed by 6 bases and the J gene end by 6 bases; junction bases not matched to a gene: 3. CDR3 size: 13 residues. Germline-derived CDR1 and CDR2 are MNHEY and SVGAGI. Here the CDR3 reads CASSGQGAHGYTF. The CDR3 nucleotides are TGTGCCAGCAGCGGACAGGGGGCTCATGGCTACACCTTC.

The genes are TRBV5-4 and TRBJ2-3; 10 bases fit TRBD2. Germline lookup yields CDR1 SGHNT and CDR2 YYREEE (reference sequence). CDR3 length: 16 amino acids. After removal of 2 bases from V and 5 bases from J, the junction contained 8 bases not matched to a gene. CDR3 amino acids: CASSFGLAGEGDTQYF. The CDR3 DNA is TGTGCCAGCAGCTTCGGGCTAGCGGGGGAAGGAGATACGCAGTATTTT.

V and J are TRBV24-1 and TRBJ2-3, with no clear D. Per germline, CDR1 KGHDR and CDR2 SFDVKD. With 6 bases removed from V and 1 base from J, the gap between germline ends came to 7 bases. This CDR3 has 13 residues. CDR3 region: CATSQRGTDTQYF. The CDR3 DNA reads TGTGCCACCAGTCAACGGGGCACAGATACGCAGTATTTT.

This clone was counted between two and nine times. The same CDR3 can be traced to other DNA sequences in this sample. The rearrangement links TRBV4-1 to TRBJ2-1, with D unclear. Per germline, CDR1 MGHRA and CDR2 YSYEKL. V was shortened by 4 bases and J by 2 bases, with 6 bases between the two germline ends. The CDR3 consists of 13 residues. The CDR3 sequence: CASSPSAYNEQFF. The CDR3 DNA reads TGCGCCAGCAGCCCTTCTGCCTACAATGAGCAGTTCTTC.

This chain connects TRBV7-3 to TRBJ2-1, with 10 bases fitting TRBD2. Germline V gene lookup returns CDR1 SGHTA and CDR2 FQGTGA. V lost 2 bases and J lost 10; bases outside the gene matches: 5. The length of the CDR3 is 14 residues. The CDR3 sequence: CASSLERGGGEQFF. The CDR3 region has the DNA TGTGCCAGCAGCTTAGAGCGGGGGGGCGGAGAGCAGTTCTTC.

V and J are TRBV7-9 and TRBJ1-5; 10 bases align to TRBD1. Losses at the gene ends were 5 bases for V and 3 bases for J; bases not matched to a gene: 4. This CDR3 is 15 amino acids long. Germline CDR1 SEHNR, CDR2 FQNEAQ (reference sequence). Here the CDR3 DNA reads TGTGCCAGCAGCCCGGGACAGGGGAACAATCAGCCCCAGCATTTT. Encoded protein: CASSPGQGNNQPQHF.

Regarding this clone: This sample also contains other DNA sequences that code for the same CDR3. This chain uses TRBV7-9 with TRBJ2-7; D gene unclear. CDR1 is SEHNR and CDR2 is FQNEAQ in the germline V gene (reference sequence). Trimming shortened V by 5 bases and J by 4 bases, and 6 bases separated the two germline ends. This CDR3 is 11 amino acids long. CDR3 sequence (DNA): TGTGCCAGCAGCCGCGAATACGAGCAGTACTTC. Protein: CASSREYEQYF. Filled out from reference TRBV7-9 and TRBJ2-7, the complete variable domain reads DTGVSQNPRHKITKRGQNVTFRCDPISEHNRLYWYRQTLGQGPEFLTYFQNEAQLEKSRLLSDRFSAERPKGSFSTLEIQRTEQGDSAMYLCASSREYEQYFGPGTRLTVT.

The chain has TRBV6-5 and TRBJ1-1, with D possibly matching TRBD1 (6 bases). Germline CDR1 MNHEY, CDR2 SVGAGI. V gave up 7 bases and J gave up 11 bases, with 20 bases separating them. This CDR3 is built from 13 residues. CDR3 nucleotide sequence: TGTGCCAGCAAGACATGGGGGGGCGCTTTGGCTTTCTTT. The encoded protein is CASKTWGGALAFF.

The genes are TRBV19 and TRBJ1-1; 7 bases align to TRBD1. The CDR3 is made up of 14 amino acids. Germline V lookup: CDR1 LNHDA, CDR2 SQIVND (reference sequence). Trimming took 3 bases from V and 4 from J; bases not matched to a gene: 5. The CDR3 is CASSIDRAFTEAFF. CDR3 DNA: TGTGCCAGTAGTATCGACAGGGCTTTCACTGAAGCTTTCTTT.

CDR3: CAWTRQGNQPQHF. The CDR3 region has the DNA TGTGCCTGGACTAGACAGGGAAATCAGCCCCAGCATTTT. V gene TRBV30 combines with J gene TRBJ1-5, with 7 bases matching TRBD1. CDR1 is GTSNPN and CDR2 is SVGIG in the germline V gene (reference sequence). Losses at the gene ends were 4 bases for V and 4 bases for J; bases not matched to a gene: 4. This CDR3 is built from 13 residues. Looking up the rest from reference TRBV30 and TRBJ1-5 gives the full variable domain: SQTIHQWPATLVQPVGSPLSLECTVEGTSNPNLYWYRQAAGRGLQLLFYSVGIGQISSEVPQNLSASRPQDRQFILSSKKLLLSDSGFYLCAWTRQGNQPQHFGDGTRLSIL.

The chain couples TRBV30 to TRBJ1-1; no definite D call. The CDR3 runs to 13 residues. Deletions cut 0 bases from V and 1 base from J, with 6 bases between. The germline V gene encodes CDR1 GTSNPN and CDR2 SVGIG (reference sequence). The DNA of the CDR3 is TGTGCCTGGAGTGTACAACAGAACACTGAAGCTTTCTTT. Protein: CAWSVQQNTEAFF.

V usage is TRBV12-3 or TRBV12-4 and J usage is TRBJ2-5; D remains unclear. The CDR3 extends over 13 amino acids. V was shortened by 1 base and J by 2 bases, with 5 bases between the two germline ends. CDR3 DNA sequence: TGTGCCAGCAGTTTAGGGCCTCAAGAGACCCAGTACTTC. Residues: CASSLGPQETQYF.

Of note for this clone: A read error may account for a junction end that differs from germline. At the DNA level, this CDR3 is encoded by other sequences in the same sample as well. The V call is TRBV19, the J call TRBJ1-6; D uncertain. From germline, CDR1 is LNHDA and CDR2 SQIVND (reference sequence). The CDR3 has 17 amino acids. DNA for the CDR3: TGTGCCAGTAGTAGATCCCAAGCACGCAGCTTGGGCTCACCCCTCCATTTT. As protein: CASSRSQARSLGSPLHF. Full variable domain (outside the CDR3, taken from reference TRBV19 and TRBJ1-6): DGGITQSPKYLFRKEGQNVTLSCEQNLNHDAMYWYRQDPGQGLRLIYYSQIVNDFQKGDIAEGYSVSREKKESFPLTVTSAQKNPTAFYLCASSRSQARSLGSPLHFGNGTRLTVT.

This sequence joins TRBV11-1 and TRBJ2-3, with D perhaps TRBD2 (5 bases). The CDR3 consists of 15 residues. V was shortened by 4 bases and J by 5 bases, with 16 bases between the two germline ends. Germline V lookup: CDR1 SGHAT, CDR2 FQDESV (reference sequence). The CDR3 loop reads CASSSLAGLGDTQYF. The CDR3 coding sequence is TGTGCCAGCAGCTCACTGGCGGGTTTAGGAGATACGCAGTATTTT.